The rows below give T cell receptor beta chains drawn from one sample of a study of cytomegalovirus exposure and HLA in healthy donors. The repertoire was sequenced with immunoSEQ multiplex PCR; TCRdb's copy has only in-frame clones and lacks some. Found here are under 45,000 clones, roughly 80% of them singletons; the top ten hold roughly 1.3%. Sequences were obtained from PBMCs. The receptor source for this set is a young man in good health and CMV-seronegative. Each CDR3 is given with its conserved first and last residue.

j_call,cdr3_length,v_call,cdr3_aa
TRBJ2-7,15,TRBV5-6,CASRSRASGLYEQYF
TRBJ2-7,11,TRBV30,CAWSQGYEQYF
TRBJ1-6,15,TRBV28,CASRLSGVGNSPLHF
TRBJ2-2,15,TRBV19,CASSLRRTGTGELFF
TRBJ2-4,16,TRBV5-6,CASSPLAGVAKNIQYF
TRBJ2-3,16,TRBV5-1,CASSLGWTERTDTQYF
TRBJ2-7,13,TRBV29-1,CSVSTGTSYEQYF
TRBJ2-3,17,TRBV7-6,CASSLVGSGRARDTQYF
TRBJ1-5,14,TRBV5-6,CASSLGGRNQPQHF
TRBJ2-3,15,TRBV7-2,CASSLLRAGADTQYF
TRBJ2-3,12,TRBV2,CASRQGTDTQYF
TRBJ2-1,15,TRBV7-9,CASSLPYPGTPEQFF
TRBJ2-5,13,TRBV5-1,CASSLLSEETQYF
TRBJ1-6,14,TRBV6-4,CASSATPGDSPLHF
TRBJ2-1,18,TRBV9,CASSVGGSGALTYNEQFF
TRBJ1-1,17,TRBV27,CASSLDGFWTGDAEAFF
TRBJ1-2,11,TRBV20-1,CSARGLYGYTF
TRBJ2-7,16,TRBV5-1,CASSLVPTGGPNEQYF
TRBJ2-7,16,TRBV28,CASSSNRDRGPYEQYF
TRBJ2-1,13,TRBV5-1,CASSRDIDNEQFF
TRBJ2-3,18,TRBV9,CASSPLPQGAGYTDTQYF
TRBJ1-1,12,TRBV19,CASRQGSTEAFF
TRBJ1-2,11,TRBV6-6,CASSYDNGYTF
TRBJ2-7,15,TRBV6-4,CASSADGGRGYEQYF
.,14,TRBV5-4,CASSAGRVSYEQYF
TRBJ2-1,17,TRBV10-2,CASSDLAGGFTGDEQFF
TRBJ2-7,11,TRBV10-3,CAIGGQYEQYF
TRBJ2-1,13,TRBV29-1,CSAKGGPYNEQFF
TRBJ2-3,12,TRBV6-6,CASKESTDTQYF
TRBJ2-5,16,TRBV9,CASSVDGSGRVRAQYF
TRBJ1-2,16,TRBV7-9,CASSPPREGRLYGYTF
TRBJ2-2,16,TRBV5-6,CASSLRGTSNTGELFF
TRBJ2-3,18,TRBV5-1,CASSLTGGVFLSTDTQYF
TRBJ2-2,16,TRBV6-6,CASSFGTSRGTGELFF
TRBJ2-3,16,TRBV7-2,CASSQAAGFSTDTQYF
TRBJ1-4,15,TRBV4-3,CASSQVGAGNEKLFF
TRBJ2-7,16,TRBV27,CASSLTSGLASYEQYF
TRBJ2-1,16,TRBV5-1,CASSSGLAGGYNEQFF
TRBJ2-1,15,TRBV5-1,CASSQQGGVLDEQFF
TRBJ2-7,15,TRBV7-2,CASSLGGTYSYEQYF
TRBJ1-2,14,TRBV29-1,CSVEVSGFNYGYTF
TRBJ1-2,14,TRBV7-2,CASSSNRGLGGYTF
TRBJ1-5,14,TRBV5-1,CASSPGQGFQPQHF
TRBJ1-1,19,TRBV27,CASSLTPRQFGASHTEAFF
TRBJ1-1,17,TRBV9,CASNPPGQGQWVTEAFF
TRBJ2-7,15,TRBV4-2,CASSQGSGFSYEQYF
TRBJ2-3,14,TRBV29-1,CSIRSGGGTDTQYF
TRBJ1-1,14,TRBV7-9,CASSLTGHNTEAFF